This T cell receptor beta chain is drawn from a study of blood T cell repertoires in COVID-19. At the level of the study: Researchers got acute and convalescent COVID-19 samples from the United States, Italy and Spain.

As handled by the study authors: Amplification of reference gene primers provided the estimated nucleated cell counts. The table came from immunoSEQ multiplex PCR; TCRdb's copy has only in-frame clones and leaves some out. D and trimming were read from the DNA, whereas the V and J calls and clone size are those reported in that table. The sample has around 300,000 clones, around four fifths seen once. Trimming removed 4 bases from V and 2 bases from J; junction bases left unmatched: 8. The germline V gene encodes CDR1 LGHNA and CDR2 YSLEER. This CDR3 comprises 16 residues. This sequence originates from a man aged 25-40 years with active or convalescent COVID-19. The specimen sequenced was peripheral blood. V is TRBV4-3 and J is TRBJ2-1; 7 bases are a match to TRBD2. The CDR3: CASSPWAGVPYNEQFF. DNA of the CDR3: TGCGCCAGCAGCCCTTGGGCGGGAGTGCCCTACAATGAGCAGTTCTTC.